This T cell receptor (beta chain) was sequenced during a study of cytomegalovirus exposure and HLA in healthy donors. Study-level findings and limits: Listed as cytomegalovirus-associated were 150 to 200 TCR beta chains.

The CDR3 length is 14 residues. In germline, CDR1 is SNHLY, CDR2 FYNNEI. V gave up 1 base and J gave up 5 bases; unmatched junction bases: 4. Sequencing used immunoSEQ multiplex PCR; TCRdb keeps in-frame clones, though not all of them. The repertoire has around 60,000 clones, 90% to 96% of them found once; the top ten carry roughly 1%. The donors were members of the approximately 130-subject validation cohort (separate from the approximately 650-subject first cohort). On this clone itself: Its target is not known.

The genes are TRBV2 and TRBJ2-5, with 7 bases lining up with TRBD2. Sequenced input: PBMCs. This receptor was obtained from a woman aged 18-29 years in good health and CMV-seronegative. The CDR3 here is CASSEGAGWETQYF. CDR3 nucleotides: TGTGCCAGCAGTGAAGGAGCGGGATGGGAGACCCAGTACTTC.